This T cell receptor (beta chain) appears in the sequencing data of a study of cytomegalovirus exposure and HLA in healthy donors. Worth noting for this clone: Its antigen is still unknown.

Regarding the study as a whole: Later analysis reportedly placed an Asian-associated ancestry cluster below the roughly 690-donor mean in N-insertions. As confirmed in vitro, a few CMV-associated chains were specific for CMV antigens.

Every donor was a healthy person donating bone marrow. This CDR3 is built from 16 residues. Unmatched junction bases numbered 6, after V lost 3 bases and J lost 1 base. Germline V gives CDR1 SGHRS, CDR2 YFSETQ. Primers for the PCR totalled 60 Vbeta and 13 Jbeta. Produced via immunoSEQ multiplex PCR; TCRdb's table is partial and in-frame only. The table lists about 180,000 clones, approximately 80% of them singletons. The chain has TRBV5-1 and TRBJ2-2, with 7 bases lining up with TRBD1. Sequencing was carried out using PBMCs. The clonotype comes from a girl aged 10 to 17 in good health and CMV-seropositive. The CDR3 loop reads CASSSYRGQNTGELFF. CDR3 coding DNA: TGCGCCAGCAGCTCGTACAGGGGCCAGAACACCGGGGAGCTGTTTTTT.